The T cell receptor (beta chain) under discussion was sequenced for a study of T cell responses to AZD1222 COVID-19 vaccine. Germline values: CDR1 MNHNS, CDR2 SASEGT. The ends were cut back, 2 bases at V and 1 base at J, with 8 bases in the middle. The CDR3 spans 14 residues. TCRdb's table, derived via immunoSEQ multiplex PCR, lists solely in-frame clones and lacks some. Among roughly 100,000 clones listed, 85% to 90% were seen once. Details on this clone: Its cognate antigen is unknown.

The study, taken as a whole, reports: Of the AZD1222 recipients, only 5 or 6 were seropositive at baseline. With two AZD1222 doses given, Spike-specific TCR breadth and depth both rose. Clonal diversity was possibly underestimated; the donors were predominantly white British and more often female. Regions 160-218 and 743-854 dominated among vaccine-associated CD4 TCRs spanning spike.

The input for sequencing was peripheral blood, taken on day 0 of AZD1222 vaccination. The chain couples TRBV6-1 to TRBJ1-1; D gene unclear. This sequence originates from an adult in good health. The CDR3 loop reads CASSELGANTEAFF. The DNA of the CDR3 is TGTGCCAGCAGTGAACTGGGAGCGAACACTGAAGCTTTCTTT.